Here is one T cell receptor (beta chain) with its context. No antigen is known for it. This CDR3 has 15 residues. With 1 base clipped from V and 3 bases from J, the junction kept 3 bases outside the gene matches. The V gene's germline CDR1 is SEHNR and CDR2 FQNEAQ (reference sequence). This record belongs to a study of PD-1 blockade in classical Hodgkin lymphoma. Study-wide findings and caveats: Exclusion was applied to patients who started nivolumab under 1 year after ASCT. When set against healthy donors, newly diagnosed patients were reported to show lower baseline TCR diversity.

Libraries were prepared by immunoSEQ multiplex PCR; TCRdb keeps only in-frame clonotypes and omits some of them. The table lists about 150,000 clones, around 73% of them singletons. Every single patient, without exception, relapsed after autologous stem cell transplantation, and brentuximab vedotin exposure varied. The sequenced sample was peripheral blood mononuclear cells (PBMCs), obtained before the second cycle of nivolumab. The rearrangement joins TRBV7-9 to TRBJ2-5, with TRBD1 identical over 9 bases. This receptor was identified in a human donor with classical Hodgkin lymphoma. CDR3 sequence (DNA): TGTGCCAGCAGCTTAGGGAGGACAGGGGAAGAGACCCAGTACTTC. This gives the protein CASSLGRTGEETQYF.